Here is one T cell receptor (beta chain) with its context. The target antigen is unknown. A read error may produce the germline difference seen at one junction end. The germline V gene has CDR1 SGHTA and CDR2 FQGNSA. The CDR3 is 14 residues long. This record comes from a study of T cells in Graves' hyperthyroidism and ophthalmopathy. From RNA transcripts, TCR beta CDR3 regions were amplified. The study used the HTBI primer set for a first-round RT-PCR of the TCR CDR3. A single record per CDR3 protein comes from TCRdb applying MiXCR to the multiplex PCR reads. The table has hundreds of thousands of distinct CDR3 sequences, 30% to 40% seen once. Overall study results and limits: Stable hyperthyroidism was separated from ophthalmopathy by a model based on 13 V-J features.

The source of this sequence is a woman aged 40 to 50 with Graves' hyperthyroidism. The sample was blood. The chain carries TRBV7-2 and TRBJ2-7; a weak D match, TRBD2 (5 bases). This chain's CDR3 is CASSLEVQEDEQYF. Written as DNA, the CDR3 is TGTGCCAGCAGTTTAGAGGTGCAGGAGGACGAGCAGTACTTC.